This T cell receptor (beta chain) was observed in a study of T cell repertoires in cytomegalovirus infection. Overall study context: From public TCR beta signatures came an indication of both CMV infection and matching HLA type. Broader study findings: The study identified carriers of CMV plus the relevant HLA from cumulative public TCR beta family frequency. HLA-C-restricted TCR beta clonotypes specific for CMV led the ex vivo response.

TCRdb re-derived calls from the reads in MiXCR, one entry per CDR3 protein. The table includes about 68,000 distinct CDR3 sequences, 20% to 25% detected once. Ten or more counts support this clonotype. Its matching antigen is unknown. This CDR3 contains 14 residues. CDR1 and CDR2 from the germline V gene are SGHVS and FNYEAQ. V shed 6 bases, J shed 5 bases, and the junction held 10 bases outside the gene matches. The clonotype was recovered from a human donor in good health (CMV status not recorded). Some clones in this sample may be carry-over from other donors' samples. Sample: PBMCs, sequenced either directly or after in vitro stimulation (not recorded which). The J gene is TRBJ2-7, the V gene TRBV7-6; 7 bases fit TRBD1. The CDR3 DNA sequence: TGTGCCAGCAGACGGGGACAGATCCTGGACGAGCAGTACTTC. This encodes CASRRGQILDEQYF.